This T cell receptor (beta chain) came from a study of blood T cell repertoires in COVID-19. This CDR3 region has 15 residues. Germline CDR1 reads ENHRY; CDR2 reads SYGVKD. V was pared by 2 bases and J by 7 bases, with 9 bases of the junction left unmatched. In the study's own analysis: Reference gene primer amplification in the assay estimated nucleated cell counts. The table came from immunoSEQ multiplex PCR; TCRdb's copy has only in-frame clones and leaves some out. The DNA gave D and trimming, while V, J and clone size come from that table. The sample lists 250,000 or so clones, roughly 89% occurring once. This clone appeared once. Enrollees, about 18 to 90 years old, lived in around 23 US areas. Donors were grouped by their self-reported clinical history.

Sequenced sample: PBMCs or T cells enriched from blood (not recorded which). This TCR came from a middle-aged man who had recovered from COVID-19. The rearrangement uses TRBV10-3 and TRBJ2-7, with TRBD2 matching over 9 bases. CDR3 bases: TGTGCCATCAGTGAGATTGCGGGAGGGCCGTATGAGCAGTACTTC. Protein sequence: CAISEIAGGPYEQYF.